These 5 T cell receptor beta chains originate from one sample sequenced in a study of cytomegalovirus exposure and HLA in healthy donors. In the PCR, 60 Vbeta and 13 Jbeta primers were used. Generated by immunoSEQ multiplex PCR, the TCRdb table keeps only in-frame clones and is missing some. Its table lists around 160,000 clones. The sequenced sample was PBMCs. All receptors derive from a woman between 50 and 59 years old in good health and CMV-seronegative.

This chain's CDR3 is CASSLGTAGNQPQHF. CDR3 DNA: TGTGCCAGCAGCCTCGGGACAGCGGGCAATCAGCCCCAGCATTTT. The V gene is TRBV7-9, the J gene TRBJ1-5; 7 nucleotides line up with TRBD1. Trimming took 5 bases from V and 2 from J; bases not matched to a gene: 6. From germline, CDR1 is SEHNR and CDR2 FQNEAQ (reference sequence). This CDR3 has 15 residues.

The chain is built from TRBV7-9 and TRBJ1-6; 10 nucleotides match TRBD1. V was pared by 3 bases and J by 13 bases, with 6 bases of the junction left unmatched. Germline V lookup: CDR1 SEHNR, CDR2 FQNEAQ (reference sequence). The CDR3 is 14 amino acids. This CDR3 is CASSFETGGGPLHF. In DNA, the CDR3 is TGTGCCAGCAGCTTCGAGACAGGGGGCGGTCCCCTCCACTTT.

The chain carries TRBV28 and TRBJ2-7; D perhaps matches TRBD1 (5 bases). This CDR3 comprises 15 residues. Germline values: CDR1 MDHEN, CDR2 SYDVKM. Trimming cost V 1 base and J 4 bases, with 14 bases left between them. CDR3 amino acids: CASSLFRQGRYEQYF. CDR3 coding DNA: TGTGCCAGCAGTTTATTCCGGCAGGGCAGATACGAGCAGTACTTC. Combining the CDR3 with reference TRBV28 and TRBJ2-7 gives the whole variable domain DVKVTQSSRYLVKRTGEKVFLECVQDMDHENMFWYRQDPGLGLRLIYFSYDVKMKEKGDIPEGYSVSREKKERFSLILESASTNQTSMYLCASSLFRQGRYEQYFGPGTRLTVT.

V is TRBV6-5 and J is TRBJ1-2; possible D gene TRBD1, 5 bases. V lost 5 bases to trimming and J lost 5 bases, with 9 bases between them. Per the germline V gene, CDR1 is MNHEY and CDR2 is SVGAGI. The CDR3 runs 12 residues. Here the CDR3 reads CASSHKGYGYTF. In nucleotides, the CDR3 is TGTGCCAGCAGTCACAAGGGGTATGGCTACACCTTC.

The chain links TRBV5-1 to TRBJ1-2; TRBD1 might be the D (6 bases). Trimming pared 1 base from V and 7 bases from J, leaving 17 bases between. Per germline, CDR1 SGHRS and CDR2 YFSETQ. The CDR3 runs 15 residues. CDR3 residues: CASSLIQQGNSGYTF. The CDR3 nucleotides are TGCGCCAGCAGCTTGATCCAACAGGGAAATTCTGGCTACACCTTC.